Listed here are 10 T cell receptor beta chains from one sample, sequenced in a study of CD8+CD57+ T cells in acquired aplastic anemia. Profiles of TCR beta VDJ and CDR3 were generated from a genomic DNA template. TCRdb called the reads again in MiXCR, with one record for every CDR3 protein. The table shows 200,000 or so distinct CDR3 sequences, with 64% occurring only once. Material: sorted CD4+, CD8+, or CD8+CD57+ T cells (not recorded which) from PBMCs. The receptors were sampled from a human donor with severe aplastic anemia or a healthy control (not recorded which).

On this clonotype itself: An end of the junction does not agree with germline; a read error may underlie this. The rearrangement uses TRBV14 and TRBJ1-3; no reliable D call. Germline CDR1 is SGHDN and CDR2 is FVKESK. This CDR3 region has 14 residues. Written as DNA, the CDR3 is TGTGCCAGCAGCCGATCCAGTGAGGGATTAGTAGCGTCGTTT. It specifies CASSRSSEGLVASF.

The chain recombines TRBV29-1 with TRBJ2-7; the D is unclear. Germline values: CDR1 SQVTM, CDR2 ANQGSEA. V was pared by 2 bases and J by 0 bases, with 8 bases between. The CDR3 spans 13 residues. CDR3 DNA: TGCAGCGTTGAAAGTCAGAGCTCCTACGAGCAGTACTTC. Protein sequence: CSVESQSSYEQYF.

CDR3 amino acids: CASTPHGQGSARYF. For the CDR3, the DNA is TGTGCCAGCACCCCCCACGGACAGGGGTCGGCCCGGTACTTC. The chain has TRBV7-2 and TRBJ2-5, with 9 positions matching TRBD1. The junction had 16 bases not matched to a gene; V was cut back by 7 bases and J by 13 bases. The germline V gene encodes CDR1 SGHTA and CDR2 FQGNSA. There are 14 residues in the CDR3.

Worth noting for this clonotype: A much larger clone differs by one base, so this may be a read error. Lacking the conserved final phenylalanine or tryptophan, this CDR3 likely reflects a read error. The V and J genes are TRBV7-2 and TRBJ1-4; D possibly corresponds to TRBD1 (5 bases). The V gene's germline CDR1 is SGHTA and CDR2 FQGNSA. The CDR3 has 14 amino acids. Trimming took off 3 bases at V and 6 bases at J, with 11 bases between the two ends. The CDR3 DNA reads as TGTGCCAGCAGCTTCTTGGGAGGGGATGAAAAACTGTTTCTT. Translated: CASSFLGGDEKLFL.

The rearrangement links TRBV20-1 to TRBJ2-1; D perhaps matches TRBD1 (6 bases). The CDR3 is 13 residues long. Trimming removed 2 bases at V and 9 bases at J, with 14 bases between. CDR1 is DFQATT and CDR2 is SNEGSKA in the germline V gene (reference sequence). The CDR3 protein is CSARTQGISEQFF. CDR3 nucleotides: TGCAGTGCTAGAACGCAGGGGATCAGTGAGCAGTTCTTC.

For this clonotype: A read error is possible here, since a much larger clone lies one base away. It is likely a read error, because the conserved phenylalanine at the end of the CDR3 is missing. V and J are TRBV4-2 and TRBJ2-3; TRBD2 might be the D (6 bases). The germline CDR1 and CDR2 sequences are LGHNA and YNFKEQ. CDR3 length equals 14 residues. Trimming removed 4 bases from V and 5 bases from J, with 13 bases in between. The CDR3 bases are TGTGCCAGCAGCCCTCGTTGGGGGGTAGATACGCAGTATCTT. Its protein is CASSPRWGVDTQYL.

The chain employs TRBV7-9 and TRBJ1-5, with D tentatively TRBD1 (5 bases). This CDR3 is 15 amino acids long. V dropped 4 bases and J dropped 4 bases, with 14 bases sitting between them. Per the germline V gene, CDR1 is SEHNR and CDR2 is FQNEAQ (reference sequence). CDR3 in DNA: TGTGCCAGCAGCTCAAACGCGGGGCAAAATCAGCCCCAGCATTTT. Encoded protein: CASSSNAGQNQPQHF.

J is TRBJ2-7 and V is TRBV19, with a weak D call TRBD1 (6 bases). Per germline, CDR1 LNHDA and CDR2 SQIVND (reference sequence). This CDR3 contains 14 residues. V dropped 5 bases and J dropped 0 bases, with 11 bases sitting between them. Written as DNA, the CDR3 is TGTGCCAGTAGTTACAGGGAAAACTCCTACGAGCAGTACTTC. As protein: CASSYRENSYEQYF.

This clonotype was counted a few times. The chain couples TRBV29-1 to TRBJ1-1; 7 positions agree with TRBD1. The CDR3 sequence is 15 residues long. Unmatched junction bases numbered 10, after V lost 6 bases and J lost 0 bases. In germline, CDR1 is SQVTM, CDR2 ANQGSEA. CDR3 region: CSVLTWTGLNTEAFF. The CDR3, as DNA: TGCAGCGTCCTCACTTGGACAGGACTGAACACTGAAGCTTTCTTT.

The chain joins TRBV7-3 to TRBJ1-6, with 8 bases fitting TRBD1. Per germline, CDR1 SGHTA and CDR2 FQGTGA. This CDR3 has 15 residues. Trimming at V came to 4 bases and at J to 10 bases, leaving 9 bases not matched to a gene. The CDR3 here is CASSSPGTGPSPLHF. DNA of the CDR3: TGTGCCAGCAGCTCCCCCGGGACAGGCCCCTCACCCCTCCACTTT.